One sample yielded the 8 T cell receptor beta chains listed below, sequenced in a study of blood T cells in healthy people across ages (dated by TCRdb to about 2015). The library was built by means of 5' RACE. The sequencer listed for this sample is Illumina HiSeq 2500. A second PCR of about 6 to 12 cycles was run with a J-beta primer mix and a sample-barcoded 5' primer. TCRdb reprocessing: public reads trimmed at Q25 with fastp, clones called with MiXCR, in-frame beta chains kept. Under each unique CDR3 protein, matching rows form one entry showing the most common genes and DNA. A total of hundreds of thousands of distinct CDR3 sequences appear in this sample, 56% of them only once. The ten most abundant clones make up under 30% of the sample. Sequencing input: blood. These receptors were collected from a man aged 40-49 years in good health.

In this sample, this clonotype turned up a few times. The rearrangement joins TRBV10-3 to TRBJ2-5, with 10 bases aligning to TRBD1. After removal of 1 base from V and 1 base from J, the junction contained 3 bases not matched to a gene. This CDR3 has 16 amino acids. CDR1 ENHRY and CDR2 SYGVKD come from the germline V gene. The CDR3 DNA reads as TGTGCCATCAGTGAGTTGGGACAGGGGCCCCAAGAGACCCAGTACTTC. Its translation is CAISELGQGPQETQYF.

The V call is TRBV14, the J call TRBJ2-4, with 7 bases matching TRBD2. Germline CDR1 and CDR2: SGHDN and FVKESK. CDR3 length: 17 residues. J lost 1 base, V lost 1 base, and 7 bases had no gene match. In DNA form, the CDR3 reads TGTGCCAGCAGCCAAGGGGAGGGTGTGATTGCCAAAAACATTCAGTACTTC. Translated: CASSQGEGVIAKNIQYF.

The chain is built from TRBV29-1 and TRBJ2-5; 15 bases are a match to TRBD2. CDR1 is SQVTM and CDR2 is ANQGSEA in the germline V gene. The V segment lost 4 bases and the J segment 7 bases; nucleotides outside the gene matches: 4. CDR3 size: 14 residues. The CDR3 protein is CSVGTSGRVGTQYF. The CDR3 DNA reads TGCAGCGTTGGGACTAGCGGGAGGGTCGGGACCCAGTACTTC.

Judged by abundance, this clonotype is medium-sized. In DNA, the CDR3 is TGTGCCAGCAGTCCCCGGGGGGGGACGAACATTCAGTACTTC. Translation gives CASSPRGGTNIQYF. This chain joins TRBV27 and TRBJ2-4; 8 bases are a match to TRBD2. CDR3 length equals 14 residues. Germline trimming cut 5 bases from V and 7 bases from J; bases unmatched to any gene: 7. Germline CDR1 is MNHEY and CDR2 is SMNVEV (reference sequence).

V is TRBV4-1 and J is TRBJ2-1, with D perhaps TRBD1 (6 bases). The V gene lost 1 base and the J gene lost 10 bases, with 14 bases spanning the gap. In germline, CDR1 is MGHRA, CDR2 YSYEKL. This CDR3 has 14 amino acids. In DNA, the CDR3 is TGCGCCAGCAGCCAAGCGGACAGCTTCGGGGAGCAGTTCTTC. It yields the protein CASSQADSFGEQFF.

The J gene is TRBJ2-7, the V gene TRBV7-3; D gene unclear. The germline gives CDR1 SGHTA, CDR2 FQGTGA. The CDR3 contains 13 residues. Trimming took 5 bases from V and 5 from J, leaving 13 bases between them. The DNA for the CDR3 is TGTGCCAGCAGCCAATATTTGGGTGACGAGCAGTACTTC. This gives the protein CASSQYLGDEQYF.

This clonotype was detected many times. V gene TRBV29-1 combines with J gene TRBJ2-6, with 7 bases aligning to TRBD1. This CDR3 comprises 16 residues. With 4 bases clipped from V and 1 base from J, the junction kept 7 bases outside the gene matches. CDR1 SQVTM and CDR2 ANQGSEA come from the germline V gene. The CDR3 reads CSVAGTAESGANVLTF. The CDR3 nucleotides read TGCAGCGTTGCTGGGACAGCGGAATCTGGGGCCAACGTCCTGACTTTC.

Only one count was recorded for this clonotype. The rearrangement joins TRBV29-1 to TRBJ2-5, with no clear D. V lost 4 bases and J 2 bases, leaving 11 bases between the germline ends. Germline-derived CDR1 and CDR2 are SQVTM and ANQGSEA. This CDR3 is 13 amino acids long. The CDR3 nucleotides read TGCAGCGTTGGTACGAGCGTGCAAGAGACCCAGTACTTC. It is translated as CSVGTSVQETQYF.